The source of this T cell receptor beta chain is a study of OX40 agonist ivuxolimab in advanced cancers. Looking at the study overall: Ivuxolimab was an agonistic, fully human IgG2 monoclonal antibody directed against OX40 (CD134), a costimulatory receptor. Partial responses occurred in three dose-escalation patients, of whom one had hepatocellular carcinoma and two had cutaneous melanoma. The dose-escalation cohort was almost 85% male with a mean age of approximately 60 years, ranging from roughly 23 to 79. Prior anti-PD-1, anti-PD-L1 or anti-CTLA-4 therapy was permitted, and checkpoint inhibitors had been received by 30% to 40% of dose-escalation patients. The point of sequencing TCRbeta in the periphery was to test whether ivuxolimab changed TCR sequence diversity and drove clonal T-cell expansion. The paper describes the monotherapy dose-escalation part (N of about 52 patients) of the phase I trial of ivuxolimab. Intravenous ivuxolimab was administered to patients every 2 weeks at six dose levels: 0.01, 0.1, 0.3, 1.5, 3 and 10 mg/kg. Among the roughly 50 dose-escalation patients, roughly 20 had hepatocellular carcinoma, approximately 15 melanoma, 9 renal cell carcinoma and 9 head and neck cancer. The investigation overall reported the following: At doses of 0.1 to 3.0 mg/kg, clonal expansion of both CD4+ and CD8+ T cells in blood was seen between baseline and week 6. Antigen specificity was not determined for the clonally expanded peripheral T cells. In the 0.1-3.0 mg/kg groups, partial responders had among the lowest normalized peripheral clonal expansion, particularly in CD8+ T cells. On average, CD8+ T cells showed more expanded clones than CD4+ T cells after ivuxolimab. Low levels of normalized T-cell clonal expansion were also seen in some nonresponding patients.

The CDR3 covers 18 residues, taking in both the cysteine and the phenylalanine. The sequence is cut down to CDR3 DNA, 54 bases in frame from base 1. V ends up 1 base short and J 10 bases short, with an unmatched junction base count of 17. Taken from the germline V gene (reference sequence), the CDR1 and CDR2 loops are PRHDT and FYEKMQ. For sequencing of the TCRbeta CDR3 region, genomic DNA was extracted from the sorted cells. The immunoSEQ Assay was used for sequencing of TCRbeta CDR3 regions. Held by TCRdb, this immuneACCESS table contains in-frame sequences only and omits some clones. Under half of the omission traces to an unresolved V gene where checked; the cause of the rest is unknown. Within this sample are 50,000 to 80,000 clones, with roughly 81% of them counted one time only. The top ten clonotypes cover around 3% of the sample. Patients with a history of autoimmune disease or receiving systemic immunosuppression were excluded from the trial. Peripheral blood for TCR sequencing was drawn from every dose cohort at baseline, at cycle 4 day 1 and at cycle 7 day 1. Samples were obtained from an open-label, multicenter, first-in-human phase I dose-escalation trial of ivuxolimab. Adults with locally advanced or metastatic melanoma, renal cell carcinoma, hepatocellular carcinoma or head and neck squamous cell carcinoma were enrolled in the trial. Before TCR sequencing, CD4+ T cells and CD8+ T cells were sorted from peripheral blood as separate populations.

To note about this clone: Its recognized antigen is unknown. The sample holds no much larger clone one base away, and base qualities are not on file.

The TCR originated in an adult with an advanced solid tumor such as melanoma, head and neck, liver or kidney cancer. The chain couples TRBV13 to TRBJ2-1; the central 9 bases match TRBD2. Source: CD4+ or CD8+ T cells sorted from blood, taken in a trial of the OX40 agonist ivuxolimab. The DNA sequence is TGTGCCAGCAGCTTAGAGGGCGGGAGGGCCGGGTTTGTCCGGGAGCAGTTCTTC. It translates as CASSLEGGRAGFVREQFF.